A selection of T cell receptor beta chains follows, all from one sample in a study of cytomegalovirus exposure and HLA in healthy donors. The table came from immunoSEQ multiplex PCR; TCRdb's copy has only in-frame clones and leaves some out. This sample has 150,000 to 200,000 clones, with approximately 80% found just once. Sequencing was carried out using PBMCs. The receptor source for this set is a woman aged 18 to 35 in good health and CMV-seronegative. The CDR3 runs from the conserved cysteine through the conserved F or W. The D gene is left open where the match is weak. Expanded clones are given a class, and other clones once, few, many or no size at all.

v_gene	j_gene	abundance	d_gene	CDR3nt	CDR3aa
TRBV18	TRBJ1-4	.	.	TGTGCCAGCTCACCGTCTTCAAGGGGAACTAATGAAAAACTGTTTTTT	CASSPSSRGTNEKLFF
TRBV30	TRBJ1-5	.	TRBD1	TGTGCCTGGAGTGTTCAGGGGGGCCTTAGCAATCAGCCCCAGCATTTT	CAWSVQGGLSNQPQHF
TRBV5-4	TRBJ1-1	.	TRBD1	TGTGCCAGCAGCTGGAGCAGGGGGACTGAAGCTTTCTTT	CASSWSRGTEAFF
TRBV10-3	TRBJ2-2	.	.	TGTGCCATCAGTGAGACAGGGTCCGGGGAGCTGTTTTTT	CAISETGSGELFF
TRBV7-9	TRBJ2-5	.	TRBD2	TGTGCCAGCAGCCCCCGACGACTAGCGGGAGGGAGGGAGACCCAGTACTTC	CASSPRRLAGGRETQYF
TRBV5-1	TRBJ2-1	.	.	TGCGCCAGCAGCTTGGGGGCGGGGGCTTTAGAGCAGTTCTTC	CASSLGAGALEQFF
TRBV5-1	TRBJ2-1	.	TRBD2	TGCGCCAGCAGCTTGGGCGGTAGCGGGGTCTACAATGAGCAGTTCTTC	CASSLGGSGVYNEQFF
TRBV6-1	TRBJ2-4	.	TRBD1	TGTGCCAGCAATTTGGGACAGGGATCAAACATTCAGTACTTC	CASNLGQGSNIQYF
TRBV6-4	TRBJ2-1	.	TRBD2	TGTGCCAGCAGTCGGACTAGCGGGATGGTTCAGTTCTTC	CASSRTSGMVQFF
TRBV4-1	TRBJ2-7	.	TRBD1	TGCGCCAGCAGCACCGGGACAGGCCCTTACGAGCAGTACTTC	CASSTGTGPYEQYF
TRBV9	TRBJ2-2	once	TRBD1	TGTGCCAGCAGCACTGCCCGGGGACAGGCGCTGAACACCGGGGAGCTGTTTTTT	CASSTARGQALNTGELFF
TRBV11-2	TRBJ1-4	.	.	TGTGCCAGCAGCTTAGGGGCGGGCAGTTGGTATACTAATGAAAAACTGTTTTTT	CASSLGAGSWYTNEKLFF